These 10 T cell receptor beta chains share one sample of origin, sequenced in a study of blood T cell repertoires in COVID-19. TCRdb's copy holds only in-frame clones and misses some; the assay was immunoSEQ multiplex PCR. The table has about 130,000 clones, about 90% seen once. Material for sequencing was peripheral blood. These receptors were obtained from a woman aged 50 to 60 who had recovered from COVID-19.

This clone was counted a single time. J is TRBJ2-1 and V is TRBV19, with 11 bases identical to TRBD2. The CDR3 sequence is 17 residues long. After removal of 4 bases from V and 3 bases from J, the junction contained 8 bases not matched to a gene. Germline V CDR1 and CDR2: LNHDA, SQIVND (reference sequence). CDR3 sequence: CASSKWRGTSGYNEQFF. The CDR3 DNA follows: TGTGCCAGTAGTAAATGGAGGGGGACTAGCGGCTACAATGAGCAGTTCTTC.

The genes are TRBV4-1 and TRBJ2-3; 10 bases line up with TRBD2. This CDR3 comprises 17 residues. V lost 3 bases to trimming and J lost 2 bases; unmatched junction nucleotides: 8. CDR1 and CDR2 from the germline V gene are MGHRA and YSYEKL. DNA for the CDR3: TGCGCCAGCAGCCATGGAAGACTAGCGGGTTCCACAGATACGCAGTATTTT. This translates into CASSHGRLAGSTDTQYF.

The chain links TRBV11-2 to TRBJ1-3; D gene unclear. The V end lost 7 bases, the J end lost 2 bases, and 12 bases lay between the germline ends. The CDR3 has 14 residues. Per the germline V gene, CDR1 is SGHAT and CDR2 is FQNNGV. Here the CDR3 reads CASNQGVPGNTIYF. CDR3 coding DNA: TGTGCCAGCAACCAAGGAGTTCCTGGAAACACCATATATTTT.

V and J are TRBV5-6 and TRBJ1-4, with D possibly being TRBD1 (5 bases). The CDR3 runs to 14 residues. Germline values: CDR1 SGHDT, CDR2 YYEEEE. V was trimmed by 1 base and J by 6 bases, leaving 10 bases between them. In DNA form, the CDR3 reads TGTGCCAGCAGCTTGTCGGGGGAATATGAAAAACTGTTTTTT. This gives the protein CASSLSGEYEKLFF.

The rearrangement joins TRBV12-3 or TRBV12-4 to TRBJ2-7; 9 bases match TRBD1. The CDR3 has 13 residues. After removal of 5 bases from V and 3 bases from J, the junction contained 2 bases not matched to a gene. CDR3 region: CASSRDRDYEQYF. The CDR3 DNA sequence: TGTGCCAGCAGTCGGGACAGGGACTACGAGCAGTACTTC.

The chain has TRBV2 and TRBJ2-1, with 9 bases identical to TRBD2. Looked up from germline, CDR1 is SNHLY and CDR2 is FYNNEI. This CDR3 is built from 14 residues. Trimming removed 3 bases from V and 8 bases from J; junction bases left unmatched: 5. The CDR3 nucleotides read TGTGCCAGCAGTGAGGAGCGGGAGGATGATGAGCAGTTCTTC. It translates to CASSEEREDDEQFF.

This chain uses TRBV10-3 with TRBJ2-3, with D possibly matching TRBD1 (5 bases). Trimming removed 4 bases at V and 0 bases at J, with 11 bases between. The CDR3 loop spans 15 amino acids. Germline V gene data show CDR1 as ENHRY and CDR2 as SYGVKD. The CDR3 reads CAISGGHASTDTQYF. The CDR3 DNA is TGTGCCATCAGTGGCGGACACGCTAGCACAGATACGCAGTATTTT.

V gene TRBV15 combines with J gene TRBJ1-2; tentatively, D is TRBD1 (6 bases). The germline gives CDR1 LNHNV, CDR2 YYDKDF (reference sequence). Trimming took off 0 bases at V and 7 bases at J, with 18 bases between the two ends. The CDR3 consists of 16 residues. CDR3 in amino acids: CATSRDLGGPSVGYTF. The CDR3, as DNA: TGTGCCACCAGCAGAGATCTCGGGGGGCCCTCGGTTGGCTACACCTTC. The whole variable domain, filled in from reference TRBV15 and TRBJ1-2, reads DAMVIQNPRYQVTQFGKPVTLSCSQTLNHNVMYWYQQKSSQAPKLLFHYYDKDFNNEADTPDNFQSRRPNTSFCFLDIRSPGLGDTAMYLCATSRDLGGPSVGYTFGSGTRLTVV.

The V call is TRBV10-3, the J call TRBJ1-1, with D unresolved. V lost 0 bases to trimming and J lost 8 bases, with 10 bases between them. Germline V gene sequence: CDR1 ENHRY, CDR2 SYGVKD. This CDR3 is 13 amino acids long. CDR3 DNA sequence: TGTGCCATCAGTGAGTCGTTACTTCCAGAAGCTTTCTTT. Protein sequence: CAISESLLPEAFF.

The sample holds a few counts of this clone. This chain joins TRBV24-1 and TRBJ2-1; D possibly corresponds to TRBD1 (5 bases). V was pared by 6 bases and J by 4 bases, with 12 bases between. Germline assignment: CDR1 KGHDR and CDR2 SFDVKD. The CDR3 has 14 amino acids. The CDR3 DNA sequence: TGTGCCACCAGTAAGCCAGGGCCTTACAATGAGCAGTTCTTC. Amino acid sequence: CATSKPGPYNEQFF.